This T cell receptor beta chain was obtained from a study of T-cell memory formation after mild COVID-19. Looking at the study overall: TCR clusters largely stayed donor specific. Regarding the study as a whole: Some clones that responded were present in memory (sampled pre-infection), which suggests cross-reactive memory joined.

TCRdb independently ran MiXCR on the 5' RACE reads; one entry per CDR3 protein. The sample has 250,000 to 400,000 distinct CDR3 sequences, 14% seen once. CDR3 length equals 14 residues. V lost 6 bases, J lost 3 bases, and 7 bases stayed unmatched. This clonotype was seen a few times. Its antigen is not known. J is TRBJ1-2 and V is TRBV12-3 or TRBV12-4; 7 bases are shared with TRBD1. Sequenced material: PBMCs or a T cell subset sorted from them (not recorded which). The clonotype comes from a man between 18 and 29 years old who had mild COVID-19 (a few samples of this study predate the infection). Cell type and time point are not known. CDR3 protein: CASRTTGAHYGYTF. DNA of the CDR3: TGTGCCAGCAGGACCACAGGGGCGCACTATGGCTACACCTTC.